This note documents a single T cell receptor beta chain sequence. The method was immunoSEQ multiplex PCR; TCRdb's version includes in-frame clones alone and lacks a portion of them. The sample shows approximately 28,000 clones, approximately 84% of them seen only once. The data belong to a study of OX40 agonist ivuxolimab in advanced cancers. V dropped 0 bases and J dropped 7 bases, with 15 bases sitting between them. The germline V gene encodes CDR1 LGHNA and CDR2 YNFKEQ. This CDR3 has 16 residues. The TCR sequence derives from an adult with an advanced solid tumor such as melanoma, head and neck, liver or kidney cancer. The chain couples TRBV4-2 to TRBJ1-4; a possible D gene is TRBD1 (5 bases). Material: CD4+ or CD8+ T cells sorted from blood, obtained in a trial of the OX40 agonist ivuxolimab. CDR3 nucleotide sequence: TGTGCCAGCAGCCAAGATCAAGGGCAGGGAGGTGAAAAACTGTTTTTT. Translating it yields CASSQDQGQGGEKLFF.